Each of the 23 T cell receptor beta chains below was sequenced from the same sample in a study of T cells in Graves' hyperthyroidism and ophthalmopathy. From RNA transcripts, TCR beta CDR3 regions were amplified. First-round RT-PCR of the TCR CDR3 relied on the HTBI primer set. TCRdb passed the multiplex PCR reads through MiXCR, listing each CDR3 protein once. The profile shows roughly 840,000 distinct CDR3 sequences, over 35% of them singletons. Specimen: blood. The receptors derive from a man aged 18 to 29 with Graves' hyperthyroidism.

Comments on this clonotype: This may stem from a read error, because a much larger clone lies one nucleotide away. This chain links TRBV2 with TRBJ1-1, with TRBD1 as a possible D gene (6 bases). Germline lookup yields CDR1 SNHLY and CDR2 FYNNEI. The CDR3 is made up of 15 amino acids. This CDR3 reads CVSNLYSGEGTEAFF. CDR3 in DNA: TGTGTCAGCAACCTATACTCAGGGGAAGGAACTGAAGCTTTCTTT.

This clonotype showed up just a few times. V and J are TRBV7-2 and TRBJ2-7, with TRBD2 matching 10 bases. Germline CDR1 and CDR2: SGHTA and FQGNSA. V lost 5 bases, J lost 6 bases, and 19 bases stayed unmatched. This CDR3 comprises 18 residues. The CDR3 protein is CASSPSSEREGPRGEQYF. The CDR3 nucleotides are TGTGCCAGCAGCCCCTCGTCAGAGCGGGAGGGCCCCCGGGGCGAGCAGTACTTC.

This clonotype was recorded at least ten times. CDR3 loop: CAIPAAETSDGELFF. CDR3 DNA sequence: TGTGCCATCCCTGCTGCCGAGACAAGCGACGGGGAGCTGTTTTTT. V is TRBV10-3 and J is TRBJ2-2; D unclear. Germline V gives CDR1 ENHRY, CDR2 SYGVKD. The CDR3 runs to 15 residues. Trimming shortened V by 8 bases and J by 7 bases, and 20 bases separated the two germline ends.

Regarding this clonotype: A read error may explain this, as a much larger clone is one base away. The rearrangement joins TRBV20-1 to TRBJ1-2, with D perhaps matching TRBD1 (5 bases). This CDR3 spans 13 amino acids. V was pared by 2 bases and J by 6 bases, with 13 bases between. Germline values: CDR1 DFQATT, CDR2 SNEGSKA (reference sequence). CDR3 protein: CSARWGGQDGYTF. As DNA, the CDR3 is TGCAGTGCTAGATGGGGCGGTCAGGATGGCTACACCTTC.

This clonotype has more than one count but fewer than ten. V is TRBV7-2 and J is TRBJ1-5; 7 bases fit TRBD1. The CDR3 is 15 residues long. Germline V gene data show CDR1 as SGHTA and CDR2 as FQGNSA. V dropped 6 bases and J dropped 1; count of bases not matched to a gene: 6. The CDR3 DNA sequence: TGTGCCAGCAGACGACAGGGCGTGAGCAATCAGCCCCAGCATTTT. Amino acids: CASRRQGVSNQPQHF.

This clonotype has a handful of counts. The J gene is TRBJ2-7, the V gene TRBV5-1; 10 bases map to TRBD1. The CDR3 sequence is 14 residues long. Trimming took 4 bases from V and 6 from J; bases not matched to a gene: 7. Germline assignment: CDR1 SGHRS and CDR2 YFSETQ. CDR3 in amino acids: CASSTGTGDTEQYF. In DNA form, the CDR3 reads TGCGCCAGCAGCACCGGGACAGGGGATACCGAGCAGTACTTC.

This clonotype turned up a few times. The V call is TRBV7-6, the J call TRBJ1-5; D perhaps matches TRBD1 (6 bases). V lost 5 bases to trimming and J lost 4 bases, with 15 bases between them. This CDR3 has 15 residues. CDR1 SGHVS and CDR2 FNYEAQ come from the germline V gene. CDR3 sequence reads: CASSALGARNQPQHF. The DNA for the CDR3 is TGTGCCAGCAGCGCCCTGGGGGCGCGAAATCAGCCCCAGCATTTT.

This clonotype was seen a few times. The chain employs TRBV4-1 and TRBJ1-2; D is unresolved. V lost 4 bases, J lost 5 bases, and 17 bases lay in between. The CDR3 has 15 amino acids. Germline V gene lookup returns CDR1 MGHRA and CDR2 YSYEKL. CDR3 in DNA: TGCGCCAGCAGCCCCGGAGGAGGTCCGGGGTATGGCTACACCTTC. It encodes CASSPGGGPGYGYTF.

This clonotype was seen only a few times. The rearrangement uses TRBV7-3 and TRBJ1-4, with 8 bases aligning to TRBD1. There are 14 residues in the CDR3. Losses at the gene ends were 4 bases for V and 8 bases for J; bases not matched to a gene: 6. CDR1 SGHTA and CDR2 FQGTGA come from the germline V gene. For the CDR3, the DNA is TGTGCCAGCAGCTCGAGGACAGGGAGAGAAAAACTGTTTTTT. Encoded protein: CASSSRTGREKLFF.

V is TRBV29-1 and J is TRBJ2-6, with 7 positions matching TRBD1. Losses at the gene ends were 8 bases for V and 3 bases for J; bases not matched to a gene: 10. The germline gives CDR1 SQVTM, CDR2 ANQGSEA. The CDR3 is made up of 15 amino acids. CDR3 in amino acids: CSTKTGRFGANVLTF. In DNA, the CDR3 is TGCAGCACCAAGACAGGGAGATTTGGGGCCAACGTCCTGACTTTC.

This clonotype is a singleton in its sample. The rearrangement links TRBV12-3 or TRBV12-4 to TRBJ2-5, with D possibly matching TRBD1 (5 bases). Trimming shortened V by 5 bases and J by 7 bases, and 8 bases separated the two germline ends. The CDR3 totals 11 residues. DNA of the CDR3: TGTGCCAGCAGTAGACAGACGACCCAGTACTTC. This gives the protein CASSRQTTQYF.

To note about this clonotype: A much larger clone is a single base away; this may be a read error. This CDR3 reads CASCTTPSAANVLTF. The DNA for the CDR3 is TGTGCCAGTTGTACGACACCCTCAGCGGCCAACGTCCTGACTTTC. J is TRBJ2-6 and V is TRBV19; D remains unclear. The CDR3 covers 15 residues. Germline V gene data show CDR1 as LNHDA and CDR2 as SQIVND (reference sequence). V was pared by 8 bases and J by 6 bases, with 17 bases between.

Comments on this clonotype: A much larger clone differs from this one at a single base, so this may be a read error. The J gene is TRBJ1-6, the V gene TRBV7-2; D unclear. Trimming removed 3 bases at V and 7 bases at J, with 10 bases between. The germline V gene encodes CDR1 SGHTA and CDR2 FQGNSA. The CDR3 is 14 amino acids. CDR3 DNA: TGTGCCAGCAGCTTGGCCCGGTTCAATTCACCCCTCCACTTT. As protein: CASSLARFNSPLHF.

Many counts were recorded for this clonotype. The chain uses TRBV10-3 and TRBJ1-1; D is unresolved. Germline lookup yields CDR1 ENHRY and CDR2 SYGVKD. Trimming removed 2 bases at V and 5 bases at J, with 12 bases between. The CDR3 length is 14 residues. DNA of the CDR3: TGTGCCATCAGTGAGCCCTCCCAACGAACTGAAGCTTTCTTT. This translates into CAISEPSQRTEAFF.

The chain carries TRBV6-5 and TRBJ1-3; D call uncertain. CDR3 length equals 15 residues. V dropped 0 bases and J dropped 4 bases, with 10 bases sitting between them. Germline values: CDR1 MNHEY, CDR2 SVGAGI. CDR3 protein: CASSYSQEAGNTIYF. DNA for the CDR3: TGTGCCAGCAGTTACTCTCAGGAGGCCGGAAACACCATATATTTT.

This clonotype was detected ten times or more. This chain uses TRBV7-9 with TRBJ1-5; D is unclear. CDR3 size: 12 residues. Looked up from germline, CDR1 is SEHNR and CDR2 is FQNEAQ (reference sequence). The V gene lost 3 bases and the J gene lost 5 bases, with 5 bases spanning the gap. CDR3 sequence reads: CASSLQDQPQHF. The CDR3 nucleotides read TGTGCCAGCAGCTTGCAGGATCAGCCCCAGCATTTT.

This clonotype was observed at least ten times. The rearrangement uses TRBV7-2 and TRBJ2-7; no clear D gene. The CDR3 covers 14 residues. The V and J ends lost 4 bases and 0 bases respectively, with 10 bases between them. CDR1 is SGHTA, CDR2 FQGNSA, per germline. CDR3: CASSYRVVSYEQYF. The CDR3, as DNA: TGTGCCAGCAGCTATAGAGTGGTCTCCTACGAGCAGTACTTC.

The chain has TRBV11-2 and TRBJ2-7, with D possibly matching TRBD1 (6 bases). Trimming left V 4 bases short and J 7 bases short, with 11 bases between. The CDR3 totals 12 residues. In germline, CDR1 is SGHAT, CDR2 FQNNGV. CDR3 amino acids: CASSSNREEQYF. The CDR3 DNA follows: TGTGCCAGCAGCTCCAACAGGGAGGAGCAGTACTTC.

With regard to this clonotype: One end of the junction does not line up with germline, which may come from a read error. CDR3 DNA: TGTGCCAGCAGCTCGGGGACTAGCGGCAACCAAGAGGCCCAGTACTTC. Translating gives CASSSGTSGNQEAQYF. The V and J genes are TRBV12-3 or TRBV12-4 and TRBJ2-5; TRBD2 agrees at 11 bases. The CDR3 totals 16 residues.

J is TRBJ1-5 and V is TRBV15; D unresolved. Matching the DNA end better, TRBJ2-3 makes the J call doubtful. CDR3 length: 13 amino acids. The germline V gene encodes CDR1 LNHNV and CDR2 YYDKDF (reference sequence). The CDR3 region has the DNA TGTGCCACCAGCAGAGATAGGACAGATACGCAGTATTTT. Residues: CATSRDRTDTQYF.

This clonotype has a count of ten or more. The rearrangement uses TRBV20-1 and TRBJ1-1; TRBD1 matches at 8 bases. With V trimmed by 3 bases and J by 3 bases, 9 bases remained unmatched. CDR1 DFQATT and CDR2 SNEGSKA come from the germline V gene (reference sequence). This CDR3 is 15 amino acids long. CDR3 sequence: CSARGDRGGDTEAFF. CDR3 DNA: TGCAGTGCTAGGGGAGACAGGGGTGGGGACACTGAAGCTTTCTTT.

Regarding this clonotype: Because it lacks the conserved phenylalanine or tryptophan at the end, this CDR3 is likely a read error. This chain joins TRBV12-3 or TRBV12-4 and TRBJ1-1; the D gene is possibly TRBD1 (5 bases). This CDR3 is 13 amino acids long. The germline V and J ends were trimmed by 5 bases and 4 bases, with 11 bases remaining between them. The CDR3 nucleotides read TGTGCCAGCAGTCCCTCGGGACGCACTGAAGCTTTCCTT. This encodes CASSPSGRTEAFL.

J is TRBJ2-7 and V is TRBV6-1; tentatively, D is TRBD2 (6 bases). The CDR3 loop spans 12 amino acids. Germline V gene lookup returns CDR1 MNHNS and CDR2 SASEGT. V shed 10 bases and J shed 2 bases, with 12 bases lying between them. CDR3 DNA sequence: TGTGCCATCATAGCGGTTACCTACGAGCAGTACTTC. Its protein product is CAIIAVTYEQYF.